This passage covers 26 T cell receptor beta chains from one sample sequenced in a study of cytomegalovirus exposure and HLA in healthy donors. The table came from immunoSEQ multiplex PCR; TCRdb's copy has only in-frame clones and leaves some out. This sample has more than 85,000 clones, with roughly 94% found just once. Sample: PBMCs. These receptors came from a woman aged 18-29 years in good health and CMV-seronegative.

This clone appeared once. The chain joins TRBV6-1 to TRBJ1-2, with a weak D call TRBD1 (5 bases). CDR1 is MNHNS and CDR2 is SASEGT in the germline V gene. V dropped 6 bases and J dropped 8 bases, with 13 bases sitting between them. The CDR3 runs to 12 residues. The CDR3 protein is CASSRQSEGYTF. CDR3 nucleotide sequence: TGTGCCAGCAGCCGACAGAGTGAGGGCTACACCTTC.

The V call is TRBV11-2, the J call TRBJ2-1; the match to TRBD2 covers 10 bases. The CDR3 length is 16 residues. The germline CDR1 and CDR2 sequences are SGHAT and FQNNGV. Germline trimming cut 5 bases from V and 8 bases from J; bases unmatched to any gene: 12. CDR3 in DNA: TGTGCCAGCAGCCCGCGGAGCGGGAGGGGATGGGATGAGCAGTTCTTC. Residues: CASSPRSGRGWDEQFF.

The chain has TRBV7-3 and TRBJ1-1; 8 bases match TRBD1. CDR3 length: 14 amino acids. V shed 5 bases and J 1 base; nucleotides not matched to a gene: 3. From germline, CDR1 is SGHTA and CDR2 FQGTGA. CDR3 sequence reads: CASSRQGTNTEAFF. In DNA, the CDR3 is TGTGCCAGCAGCCGACAGGGGACGAACACTGAAGCTTTCTTT. Full variable domain (rest looked up from reference TRBV7-3 and TRBJ1-1): GAGVSQTPSNKVTEKGKYVELRCDPISGHTALYWYRQSLGQGPEFLIYFQGTGAADDSGLPNDRFFAVRPEGSVSTLKIQRTERGDSAVYLCASSRQGTNTEAFFGQGTRLTVV.

V and J are TRBV4-2 and TRBJ2-4; 12 nucleotides line up with TRBD1. V lost 4 bases to trimming and J lost 9 bases; unmatched junction nucleotides: 10. The CDR3 extends over 16 amino acids. CDR1 and CDR2 from the germline V gene are LGHNA and YNFKEQ. The CDR3 DNA is TGTGCCAGCAGCCCCAGAACCGGGACAGGGGGCGGCATTCAGTACTTC. Translation: CASSPRTGTGGGIQYF.

This chain connects TRBV19 to TRBJ1-1; D unclear. The V end lost 8 bases, the J end lost 1 base, and 14 bases lay between the germline ends. The germline V gene has CDR1 LNHDA and CDR2 SQIVND (reference sequence). The CDR3 sequence is 14 residues long. The CDR3 here is CASPTGRWNTEAFF. DNA of the CDR3: TGTGCCAGTCCCACCGGGAGATGGAACACTGAAGCTTTCTTT. Together with reference TRBV19 and TRBJ1-1, the CDR3 gives the full variable domain: DGGITQSPKYLFRKEGQNVTLSCEQNLNHDAMYWYRQDPGQGLRLIYYSQIVNDFQKGDIAEGYSVSREKKESFPLTVTSAQKNPTAFYLCASPTGRWNTEAFFGQGTRLTVV.

V is TRBV6-1 and J is TRBJ1-2; 7 nucleotides align to TRBD1. The CDR3 has 14 residues. V lost 1 base, J lost 7 bases, and 6 bases stayed unmatched. Germline CDR1 MNHNS, CDR2 SASEGT. CDR3 nucleotide sequence: TGTGCCAGCAGTGAAGATCGGGACAGCCTTGGCTACACCTTC. Amino acids: CASSEDRDSLGYTF.

The CDR3, as DNA: TGTGCCAGCAGGGGGCAGGGGGCCGGGACCCAGTACTTC. Amino acids: CASRGQGAGTQYF. The chain combines TRBV27 with TRBJ2-5, with 8 bases aligning to TRBD1. V was clipped by 6 bases and J by 7 bases; unmatched bases: 7. The CDR3 is 13 amino acids. Germline V lookup: CDR1 MNHEY, CDR2 SMNVEV (reference sequence).

The chain has TRBV11-3 and TRBJ1-1; D uncertain. Germline values: CDR1 SGHNT, CDR2 YENEEA. V was shortened by 3 bases and J by 7 bases, with 9 bases between the two germline ends. The CDR3 has 12 residues. CDR3 amino acids: CASSFGNLEAFF. The CDR3 bases are TGTGCCAGCAGCTTCGGGAACCTTGAAGCTTTCTTT.

The rearrangement links TRBV6-1 to TRBJ1-3, with 9 bases identical to TRBD1. Germline V CDR1 and CDR2: MNHNS, SASEGT. The CDR3 sequence is 14 residues long. V trimming: 10 bases; J trimming: 3 bases; junction bases outside the gene matches: 7. CDR3 loop: CATLQGADGNTIYF. The CDR3, as DNA: TGTGCCACCTTACAGGGGGCAGATGGAAACACCATATATTTT.

The chain has TRBV15 and TRBJ1-2, with D unresolved. Germline loops: CDR1 LNHNV, CDR2 YYDKDF (reference sequence). Trimming removed 0 bases at V and 8 bases at J, with 16 bases between. The CDR3 loop spans 15 amino acids. CDR3 sequence (DNA): TGTGCCACCAGCAGAGATCCCCTGGACGGGAGAGGCTACACCTTC. Translating gives CATSRDPLDGRGYTF.

This chain joins TRBV18 and TRBJ2-7; 9 nucleotides agree with TRBD2. The germline CDR1 and CDR2 sequences are KGHSH and LQKENI. The CDR3 covers 16 residues. J gave up 3 bases and V 6 bases, and 12 bases lay outside the gene matches. In DNA form, the CDR3 reads TGTGCCAGCTCCCGAAGAATAGCGGGAGAAGACTACGAGCAGTACTTC. This encodes CASSRRIAGEDYEQYF.

This clone appeared a few times. This chain links TRBV6-1 with TRBJ2-3; 8 bases agree with TRBD1. The ends lost 6 bases at V and 8 bases at J; junction bases unmatched: 7. The CDR3 has 13 amino acids. The V gene's germline CDR1 is MNHNS and CDR2 SASEGT. The CDR3 loop reads CASSGTGLLTQYF. Here the CDR3 DNA reads TGTGCCAGCAGCGGGACAGGACTACTTACGCAGTATTTT.

The chain has TRBV5-6 and TRBJ1-6, with 10 bases aligning to TRBD1. Germline-derived CDR1 and CDR2 are SGHDT and YYEEEE. The ends lost 3 bases at V and 4 bases at J; junction bases unmatched: 7. CDR3 size: 17 residues. Written as DNA, the CDR3 is TGTGCCAGCAGCTCGCCGGGACAGGGGTTTTATAATTCACCCCTCCACTTT. Encoded protein: CASSSPGQGFYNSPLHF. The entire variable domain, with the rest obtained from reference TRBV5-6 and TRBJ1-6, is as follows: DAGVTQSPTHLIKTRGQQVTLRCSPKSGHDTVSWYQQALGQGPQFIFQYYEEEERQRGNFPDRFSGHQFPNYSSELNVNALLLGDSALYLCASSSPGQGFYNSPLHFGNGTRLTVT.

The chain links TRBV29-1 to TRBJ1-1, with 8 bases lining up with TRBD1. CDR1 is SQVTM, CDR2 ANQGSEA, per germline. J gave up 4 bases and V 7 bases, and 14 bases lay outside the gene matches. The CDR3 is 15 amino acids. The CDR3 DNA is TGCAGCGCGTTAAATACAGGGGGGGCAGCCACTGAAGCTTTCTTT. This translates into CSALNTGGAATEAFF. The whole variable domain, filled in from reference TRBV29-1 and TRBJ1-1, reads SAVISQKPSRDICQRGTSLTIQCQVDSQVTMMFWYRQQPGQSLTLIATANQGSEATYESGFVIDKFPISRPNLTFSTLTVSNMSPEDSSIYLCSALNTGGAATEAFFGQGTRLTVV.

The V and J genes are TRBV7-3 and TRBJ2-2; D is perhaps TRBD2 (6 bases). CDR1 and CDR2 (germline): SGHTA, FQGTGA. Trimming removed 5 bases from V and 5 bases from J, with 12 bases in between. The CDR3 contains 14 residues. CDR3 DNA sequence: TGTGCCAGCAGCACGGGACTTTCTACCGGGGAGCTGTTTTTT. Translation: CASSTGLSTGELFF.

The chain uses TRBV18 and TRBJ2-6, with TRBD1 matching 12 bases. The J segment lost 1 base and the V segment lost 6 bases, leaving 1 base of the junction unmatched. The CDR3 loop spans 16 amino acids. The germline CDR1 and CDR2 sequences are KGHSH and LQKENI. The chain's CDR3 is CASSGQGASGANVLTF. The CDR3 nucleotides read TGTGCCAGCTCGGGACAGGGGGCATCTGGGGCCAACGTCCTGACTTTC.

This chain joins TRBV6-5 and TRBJ2-5; 9 nucleotides agree with TRBD2. The end of the DNA aligns better with TRBJ2-7, so the J call may be wrong. Germline-derived CDR1 and CDR2 are MNHEY and SVGAGI. There are 15 residues in the CDR3. CDR3 nucleotides: TGTGCCACCGCGAGGGTAGCGGGAGATTCGGGCGAGCAGTACTTC. It encodes CATARVAGDSGEQYF.

The V and J genes are TRBV5-4 and TRBJ1-4; D uncertain. Germline CDR1 is SGHNT and CDR2 is YYREEE (reference sequence). Trimming removed 4 bases at V and 4 bases at J, with 2 bases between. The CDR3 has 11 amino acids. The CDR3 protein is CASSLNEKLFF. CDR3 in DNA: TGTGCCAGCAGCCTTAATGAAAAACTGTTTTTT.

The V call is TRBV2, the J call TRBJ2-1; tentative D call: TRBD1 (6 bases). With 7 bases removed from V and 4 bases from J, the gap between germline ends came to 11 bases. Germline loops: CDR1 SNHLY, CDR2 FYNNEI. This CDR3 is built from 13 residues. CDR3 protein: CASTGDEYNEQFF. The CDR3 DNA reads as TGTGCCAGCACAGGGGACGAGTACAATGAGCAGTTCTTC.

V is TRBV11-2 and J is TRBJ2-3, with unresolved D. The germline V gene has CDR1 SGHAT and CDR2 FQNNGV. V dropped 5 bases and J dropped 4 bases, with 16 bases sitting between them. The CDR3 spans 15 residues. Here the CDR3 reads CASSPLGWASDTQYF. CDR3 coding DNA: TGTGCCAGCAGCCCCCTTGGATGGGCCTCAGATACGCAGTATTTT.

The chain has TRBV1 and TRBJ1-2; the table calls TRBD1, which could not be checked here. TRBV1 is recorded as a pseudogene. The CDR3 spans 18 residues. The chain's CDR3 is CTSSQDWTPRETVYGYTF. The CDR3 DNA is TGCACCAGCAGCCAAGATTGGACGCCCAGGGAAACAGTCTATGGCTACACCTTC.

V gene TRBV23-1 combines with J gene TRBJ1-4, with 8 bases that match TRBD1. TRBV23-1 is marked as an open reading frame, function uncertain. The CDR3 spans 16 residues. Germline trimming cut 7 bases from V and 7 bases from J; bases unmatched to any gene: 14. CDR3 loop: CASTKWTGQGGEKLFF. The CDR3 coding sequence is TGCGCCAGCACCAAATGGACAGGGCAGGGAGGTGAAAAACTGTTTTTT.

This clone was picked up one time. The rearrangement joins TRBV21-1 to TRBJ2-7; TRBD1 is taken as the D call from the table, unchecked against the DNA. TRBV21-1 is a pseudogene segment. The CDR3 runs 15 residues. In nucleotides, the CDR3 is TGTGCCAGCAGCAAAAGAAGGGGCCCAACCTACGAGCAGTACTTC. Residues: CASSKRRGPTYEQYF.

The chain carries TRBV5-6 and TRBJ2-2; D ambiguous. Trimming removed 4 bases from V and 3 bases from J, with 4 bases in between. CDR3 length equals 12 residues. Germline V CDR1 and CDR2: SGHDT, YYEEEE. The CDR3 region is CASSPYTGELFF. The CDR3 bases are TGTGCCAGCAGCCCTTACACCGGGGAGCTGTTTTTT.

The V gene is TRBV7-8, the J gene TRBJ1-2, with TRBD1 matching 9 bases. The V and J ends lost 2 bases and 4 bases, in that order; junction bases with no gene match: 5. Per germline, CDR1 SGHVS and CDR2 FQNEAQ. The CDR3 sequence is 15 residues long. The CDR3 loop is CASSLSGQGSYGYTF. The DNA for the CDR3 is TGTGCCAGCAGCTTATCCGGACAGGGGAGCTATGGCTACACCTTC.

The CDR3 loop reads CASSPSGRGGYGYTF. The DNA for the CDR3 is TGTGCCAGCAGCCCCAGCGGGCGGGGTGGGTATGGCTACACCTTC. The chain has TRBV11-2 and TRBJ1-2, with D uncertain. CDR1 and CDR2 from the germline V gene are SGHAT and FQNNGV. V lost 5 bases, J lost 5 bases, and 18 bases lay in between. The CDR3 consists of 15 residues.